These 20 T cell receptor beta chains share one sample of origin, sequenced in a study of cytomegalovirus exposure and HLA in healthy donors. The primer mix had 60 Vbeta and 13 Jbeta primers. Some clones are missing from TCRdb's copy, which holds only in-frame ones; the method was immunoSEQ multiplex PCR. Of roughly 86,000 clones listed, around 66% are singletons. Sequenced sample: PBMCs. These receptors all come from a man under 40 in good health and CMV-seronegative.

This rearrangement joins TRBV5-8 to TRBJ1-5, with a weak D call TRBD1 (5 bases). CDR3 length equals 12 residues. CDR1 and CDR2 (germline): SGHTS, YDEGEE. Trimming pared 4 bases from V and 7 bases from J, leaving 9 bases between. CDR3 amino acids: CASSRRDQPQHF. In DNA form, the CDR3 reads TGTGCCAGCAGCCGGAGGGACCAGCCCCAGCATTTT.

The V call is TRBV11-3, the J call TRBJ2-5, with D perhaps TRBD1 (6 bases). Between the trimmed V and J ends, which lost 5 bases and 7 bases, there was a span of 17 bases. CDR3 length: 14 amino acids. The germline CDR1 and CDR2 sequences are SGHNT and YENEEA. As DNA, the CDR3 is TGTGCCAGCAGCGGGGGACAAGGGAGAGGGACCCAGTACTTC. It yields the protein CASSGGQGRGTQYF. Full variable domain (remainder filled in from reference TRBV11-3 and TRBJ2-5): EAGVVQSPRYKIIEKKQPVAFWCNPISGHNTLYWYLQNLGQGPELLIRYENEEAVDDSQLPKDRFSAERLKGVDSTLKIQPAELGDSAVYLCASSGGQGRGTQYFGPGTRLLVL.

Only a few counts were recorded for this clone. The V call is TRBV28, the J call TRBJ2-4, with a tentative D call TRBD1 (7 bases). Trimming removed 3 bases from V and 3 bases from J, with 18 bases in between. The CDR3 is 17 amino acids. The germline V gene encodes CDR1 MDHEN and CDR2 SYDVKM. This CDR3 is CASSLPTGDGGKNIQYF. The DNA for the CDR3 is TGTGCCAGCAGTTTGCCTACAGGGGACGGGGGCAAAAACATTCAGTACTTC.

The genes are TRBV5-1 and TRBJ2-3, with 8 bases lining up with TRBD1. Germline V gene data show CDR1 as SGHRS and CDR2 as YFSETQ. V was clipped by 4 bases and J by 4 bases; unmatched bases: 2. This CDR3 is 13 amino acids long. The CDR3 reads CASSEQGADTQYF. CDR3 bases: TGCGCCAGCAGCGAACAGGGGGCAGATACGCAGTATTTT.

This chain uses TRBV19 with TRBJ1-4; the D is unclear. Germline CDR1 and CDR2: LNHDA and SQIVND (reference sequence). The V end lost 0 bases, the J end lost 4 bases, and 9 bases lay between the germline ends. The CDR3 has 15 amino acids. The CDR3 region has the DNA TGTGCCAGTAGTATAGATGCGGGTTTTAATGAAAAACTGTTTTTT. This sequence encodes CASSIDAGFNEKLFF.

The gene calls are TRBV14 and TRBJ2-1, with 9 bases identical to TRBD1. The V segment lost 5 bases and the J segment 0 bases; nucleotides outside the gene matches: 8. CDR1 and CDR2 from the germline V gene are SGHDN and FVKESK. This CDR3 contains 17 residues. Written as DNA, the CDR3 is TGTGCCAGCAGCTCCCGGACAGGGGAAAGCTCCTACAATGAGCAGTTCTTC. It encodes CASSSRTGESSYNEQFF.

This clone was detected a few times. This sequence joins TRBV18 and TRBJ2-3, with 11 positions matching TRBD2. J was trimmed by 2 bases and V by 2 bases; bases with no gene match: 3. This CDR3 comprises 16 residues. Germline V gene lookup returns CDR1 KGHSH and CDR2 LQKENI. The CDR3 region is CASSPTSGGSTDTQYF. CDR3 DNA: TGTGCCAGCTCACCAACTAGCGGGGGATCCACAGATACGCAGTATTTT. The variable domain in full, with the rest retrieved from reference TRBV18 and TRBJ2-3, is NAGVMQNPRHLVRRRGQEARLRCSPMKGHSHVYWYRQLPEEGLKFMVYLQKENIIDESGMPKERFSAEFPKEGPSILRIQQVVRGDSAAYFCASSPTSGGSTDTQYFGPGTRLTVL.

This clone showed up just a few times. V gene TRBV21-1 combines with J gene TRBJ2-5; TRBD2, the D gene given by the table, was not confirmed from the DNA. TRBV21-1 is annotated as a pseudogene. This CDR3 has 13 residues. The CDR3 bases are TGTGCCGGCGAGAGAACCGGAGGGGAGACCCAGTACTTC. Residues: CAGERTGGETQYF.

V and J are TRBV4-3 and TRBJ1-1; possible D gene TRBD1, 5 bases. The germline V and J ends were trimmed by 4 bases and 4 bases, with 16 bases remaining between them. The germline V gene has CDR1 LGHNA and CDR2 YSLEER. This CDR3 has 15 amino acids. CDR3 amino acids: CASSPHFRVITEAFF. CDR3 DNA: TGCGCCAGCAGCCCTCATTTCAGGGTAATCACTGAAGCTTTCTTT.

The chain couples TRBV28 to TRBJ1-2; 8 bases are a match to TRBD1. Germline trimming cut 8 bases from V and 5 bases from J; bases unmatched to any gene: 7. Germline lookup yields CDR1 MDHEN and CDR2 SYDVKM. This CDR3 region has 13 residues. The DNA of the CDR3 is TGTGCCAGCGCATACCAGGGGGCATATGGCTACACCTTC. Residues: CASAYQGAYGYTF.

The sample holds a few counts of this clone. The chain has TRBV4-1 and TRBJ2-3; 13 bases map to TRBD2. The CDR3 runs to 19 residues. Germline V lookup: CDR1 MGHRA, CDR2 YSYEKL. Unmatched junction bases numbered 10, after V lost 1 base and J lost 3 bases. CDR3 loop: CASSQVPRALAGGTDTQYF. In DNA, the CDR3 is TGCGCCAGCAGCCAAGTCCCCCGAGCACTAGCGGGGGGGACAGATACGCAGTATTTT.

This clone was seen a handful of times. This chain links TRBV25-1 with TRBJ2-1; 12 bases map to TRBD1. CDR1 and CDR2 (germline): MGHDK, SYGVNS. The CDR3 has 15 amino acids. J lost 8 bases, V lost 4 bases, and 6 bases had no gene match. The CDR3 coding sequence is TGTGCCAGCAGTGTTCCAGGGACAGGGGGCCATGAGCAGTTCTTC. Translation: CASSVPGTGGHEQFF.

The gene calls are TRBV21-1 and TRBJ1-2; TRBD1, the table's D call, was not compared with the DNA. TRBV21-1 is flagged as a pseudogene. The CDR3 sequence is 14 residues long. The CDR3 here is CASSKERQVYGYTF. In DNA form, the CDR3 reads TGTGCCAGCAGCAAAGAAAGACAGGTCTATGGCTACACCTTC.

The CDR3 sequence is CASGQLMNTEAFF. The CDR3 DNA sequence: TGCGCCAGCGGACAGTTGATGAACACTGAAGCTTTCTTT. This chain joins TRBV5-1 and TRBJ1-1; the D gene is possibly TRBD1 (6 bases). Per germline, CDR1 SGHRS and CDR2 YFSETQ. The CDR3 sequence is 13 residues long. The V gene lost 7 bases and the J gene lost 0 bases, with 10 bases spanning the gap. Variable domain in full (rest from reference TRBV5-1 and TRBJ1-1): KAGVTQTPRYLIKTRGQQVTLSCSPISGHRSVSWYQQTPGQGLQFLFEYFSETQRNKGNFPGRFSGRQFSNSRSEMNVSTLELGDSALYLCASGQLMNTEAFFGQGTRLTVV.

This clone was counted only a few times. The chain recombines TRBV29-1 with TRBJ2-3; 7 bases are a match to TRBD2. Trimming removed 7 bases from V and 5 bases from J; junction bases left unmatched: 15. This CDR3 has 15 amino acids. Germline assignment: CDR1 SQVTM and CDR2 ANQGSEA. CDR3 in DNA: TGCAGCGCACTGCCCGGGAGGAGGGGCGGAGATACGCAGTATTTT. This gives the protein CSALPGRRGGDTQYF.

For this clone: A junction end diverges from the germline sequence, so it may reflect a read error. The chain employs TRBV7-9 and TRBJ2-1; D not certain. The CDR3 loop spans 15 amino acids. CDR1 and CDR2 (germline): SEHNR, FQNEAQ (reference sequence). The CDR3 sequence is CSSTLGGYLYNEQFF. CDR3 nucleotides: TGTTCCAGCACCCTAGGCGGCTATCTCTACAATGAGCAGTTCTTC.

CDR3 coding DNA: TGTGCCAGCAGAAGGAGGGCAGCCACTGAAGCTTTCTTT. Protein: CASRRRAATEAFF. The rearrangement joins TRBV25-1 to TRBJ1-1; D is unclear. The V end lost 6 bases, the J end lost 4 bases, and 12 bases lay between the germline ends. Germline V lookup: CDR1 MGHDK, CDR2 SYGVNS. CDR3 length: 13 residues.

V usage is TRBV5-1 and J usage is TRBJ1-2; 8 bases agree with TRBD1. V was pared by 5 bases and J by 1 base, with 13 bases of the junction left unmatched. Per germline, CDR1 SGHRS and CDR2 YFSETQ. The CDR3 has 17 amino acids. Here the CDR3 reads CASRTGDRQLLNYGYTF. The CDR3 bases are TGCGCCAGCAGGACAGGGGACAGACAACTCCTTAACTATGGCTACACCTTC.

The chain couples TRBV11-3 to TRBJ2-2; a weak D match, TRBD1 (7 bases). Germline V gene lookup returns CDR1 SGHNT and CDR2 YENEEA. Trimming cost V 5 bases and J 6 bases, with 13 bases left between them. The CDR3 contains 14 residues. The CDR3 coding sequence is TGTGCCAGCAGCGGCCTCAGGGGGGCCGGGGAGCTGTTTTTT. It specifies CASSGLRGAGELFF.

Here the CDR3 DNA reads TGTGCCTGGAGTCCTGCCAGGCCTTTCGGGGAGCTGTTTTTT. It translates to CAWSPARPFGELFF. This chain links TRBV30 with TRBJ2-2; no clear D. The germline V gene has CDR1 GTSNPN and CDR2 SVGIG (reference sequence). CDR3 length: 14 amino acids. V lost 2 bases and J lost 7, with 14 bases in between.